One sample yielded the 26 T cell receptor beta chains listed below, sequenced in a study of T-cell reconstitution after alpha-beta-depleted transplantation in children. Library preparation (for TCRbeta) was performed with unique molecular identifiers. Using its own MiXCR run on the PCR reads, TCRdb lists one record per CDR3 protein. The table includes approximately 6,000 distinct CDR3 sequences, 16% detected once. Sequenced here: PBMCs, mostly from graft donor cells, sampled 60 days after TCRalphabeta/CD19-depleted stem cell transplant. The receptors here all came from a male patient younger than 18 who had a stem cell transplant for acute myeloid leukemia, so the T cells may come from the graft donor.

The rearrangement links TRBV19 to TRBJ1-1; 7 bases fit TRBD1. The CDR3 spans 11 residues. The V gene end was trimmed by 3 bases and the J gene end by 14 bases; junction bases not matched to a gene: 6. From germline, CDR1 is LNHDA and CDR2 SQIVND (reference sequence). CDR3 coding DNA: TGTGCCAGTAGTATTCGACAGGGAGCCTTCTTT. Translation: CASSIRQGAFF.

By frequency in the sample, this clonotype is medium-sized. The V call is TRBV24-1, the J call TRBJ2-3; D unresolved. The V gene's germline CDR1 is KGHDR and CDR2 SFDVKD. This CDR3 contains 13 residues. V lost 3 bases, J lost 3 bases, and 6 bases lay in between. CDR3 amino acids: CATSDPPTDTQYF. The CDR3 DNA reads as TGTGCCACCAGTGATCCCCCGACAGATACGCAGTATTTT.

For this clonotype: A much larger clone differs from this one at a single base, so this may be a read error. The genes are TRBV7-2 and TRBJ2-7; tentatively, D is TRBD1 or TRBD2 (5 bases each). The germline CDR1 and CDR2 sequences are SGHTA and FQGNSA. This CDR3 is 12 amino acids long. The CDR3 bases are TGTGCCAGCAGCTGGGGACCCTACGAGCACTACTTC. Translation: CASSWGPYEHYF.

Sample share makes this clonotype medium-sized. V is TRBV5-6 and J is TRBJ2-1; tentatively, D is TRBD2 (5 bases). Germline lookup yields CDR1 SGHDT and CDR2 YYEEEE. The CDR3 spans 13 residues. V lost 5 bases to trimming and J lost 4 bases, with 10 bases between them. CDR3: CASREAMYNEQFF. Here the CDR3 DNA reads TGTGCCAGCAGGGAGGCTATGTACAATGAGCAGTTCTTC. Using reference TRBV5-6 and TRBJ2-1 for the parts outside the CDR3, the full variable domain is DAGVTQSPTHLIKTRGQQVTLRCSPKSGHDTVSWYQQALGQGPQFIFQYYEEEERQRGNFPDRFSGHQFPNYSSELNVNALLLGDSALYLCASREAMYNEQFFGPGTRLTVL.

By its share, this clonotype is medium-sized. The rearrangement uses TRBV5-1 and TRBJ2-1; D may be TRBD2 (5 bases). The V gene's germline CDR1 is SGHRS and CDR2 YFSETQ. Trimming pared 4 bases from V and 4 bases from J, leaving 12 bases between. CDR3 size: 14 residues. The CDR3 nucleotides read TGCGCCAGCAGCCCCGACCGGACTTACAATGAGCAGTTCTTC. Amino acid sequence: CASSPDRTYNEQFF.

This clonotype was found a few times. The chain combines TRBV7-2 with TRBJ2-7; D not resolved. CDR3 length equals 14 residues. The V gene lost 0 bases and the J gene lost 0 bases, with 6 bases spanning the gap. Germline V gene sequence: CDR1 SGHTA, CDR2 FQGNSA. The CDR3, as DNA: TGTGCCAGCAGCTTAGCGGGGATCTCCTACGAGCAGTACTTC. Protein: CASSLAGISYEQYF.

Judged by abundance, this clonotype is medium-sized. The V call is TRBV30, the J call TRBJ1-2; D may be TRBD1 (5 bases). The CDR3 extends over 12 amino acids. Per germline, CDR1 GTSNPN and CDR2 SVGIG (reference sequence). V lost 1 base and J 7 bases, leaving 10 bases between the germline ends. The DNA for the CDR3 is TGTGCCTGGAGTGCGGGACCACCTGGCTACACCTTC. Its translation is CAWSAGPPGYTF.

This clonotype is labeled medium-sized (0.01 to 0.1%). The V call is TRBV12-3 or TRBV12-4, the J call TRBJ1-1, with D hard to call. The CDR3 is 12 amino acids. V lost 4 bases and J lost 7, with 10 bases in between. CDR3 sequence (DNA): TGTGCCAGCAGTTACGGGCTCAGTGAAGCTTTCTTT. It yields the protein CASSYGLSEAFF.

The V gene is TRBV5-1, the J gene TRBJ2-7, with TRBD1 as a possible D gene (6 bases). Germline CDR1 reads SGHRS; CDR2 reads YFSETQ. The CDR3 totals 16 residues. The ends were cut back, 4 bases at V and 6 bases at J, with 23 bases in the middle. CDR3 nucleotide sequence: TGCGCCAGCAGCGTGGTGACAGGTCCTACTCCGTTCGAGCAGTACTTC. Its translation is CASSVVTGPTPFEQYF.

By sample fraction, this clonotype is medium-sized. This CDR3 is CASSSTGVAKETQYF. CDR3 sequence (DNA): TGTGCCAGCAGTTCGACAGGGGTTGCCAAAGAGACCCAGTACTTC. The chain recombines TRBV5-6 with TRBJ2-5, with 8 positions matching TRBD1. This CDR3 comprises 15 residues. J was trimmed by 3 bases and V by 5 bases; bases with no gene match: 9. Germline V gives CDR1 SGHDT, CDR2 YYEEEE. Looking up the rest from reference TRBV5-6 and TRBJ2-5 gives the full variable domain: DAGVTQSPTHLIKTRGQQVTLRCSPKSGHDTVSWYQQALGQGPQFIFQYYEEEERQRGNFPDRFSGHQFPNYSSELNVNALLLGDSALYLCASSSTGVAKETQYFGPGTRLLVL.

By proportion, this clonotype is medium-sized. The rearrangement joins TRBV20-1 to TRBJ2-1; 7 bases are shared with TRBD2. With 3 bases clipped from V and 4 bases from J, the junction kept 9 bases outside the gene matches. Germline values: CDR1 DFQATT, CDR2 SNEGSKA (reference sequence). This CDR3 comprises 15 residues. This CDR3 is CSARVPGGPYNEQFF. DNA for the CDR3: TGCAGTGCTAGGGTACCGGGAGGCCCTTACAATGAGCAGTTCTTC.

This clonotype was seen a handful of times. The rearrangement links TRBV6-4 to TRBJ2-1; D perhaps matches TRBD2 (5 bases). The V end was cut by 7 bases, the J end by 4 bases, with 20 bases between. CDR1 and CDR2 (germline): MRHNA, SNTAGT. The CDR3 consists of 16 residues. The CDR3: CASTNETDWEYNEQFF. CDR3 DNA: TGTGCCAGCACCAATGAAACGGACTGGGAGTACAATGAGCAGTTCTTC.

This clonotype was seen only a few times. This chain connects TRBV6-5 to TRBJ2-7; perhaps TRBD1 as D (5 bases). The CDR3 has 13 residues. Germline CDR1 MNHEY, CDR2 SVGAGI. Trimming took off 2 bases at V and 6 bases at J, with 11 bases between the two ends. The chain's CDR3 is CASSYQGVTEQYF. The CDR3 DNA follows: TGTGCCAGCAGTTACCAAGGGGTTACCGAGCAGTACTTC.

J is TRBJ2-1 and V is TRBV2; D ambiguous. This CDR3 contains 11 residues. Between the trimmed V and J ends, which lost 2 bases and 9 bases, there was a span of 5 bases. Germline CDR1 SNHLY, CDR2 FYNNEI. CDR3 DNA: TGTGCCAGCAGTGAATGGCCTGAGCAGTTCTTC. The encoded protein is CASSEWPEQFF.

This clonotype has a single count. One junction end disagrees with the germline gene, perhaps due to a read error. The CDR3 DNA sequence: TGCAGTGCTCGAGAACGCCGGGACAGGGGACAGCCCCAGCATTTT. Its protein product is CSARERRDRGQPQHF. The chain recombines TRBV20-1 with TRBJ1-5, with 10 bases that match TRBD1. The CDR3 extends over 15 amino acids. The germline V gene has CDR1 DFQATT and CDR2 SNEGSKA (reference sequence).

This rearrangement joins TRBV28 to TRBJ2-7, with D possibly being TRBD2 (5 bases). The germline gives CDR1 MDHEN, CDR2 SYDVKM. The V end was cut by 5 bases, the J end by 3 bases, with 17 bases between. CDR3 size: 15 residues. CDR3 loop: CASSQPSGNRYEQYF. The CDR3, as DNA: TGTGCCAGCAGTCAGCCCTCCGGGAACCGCTACGAGCAGTACTTC.

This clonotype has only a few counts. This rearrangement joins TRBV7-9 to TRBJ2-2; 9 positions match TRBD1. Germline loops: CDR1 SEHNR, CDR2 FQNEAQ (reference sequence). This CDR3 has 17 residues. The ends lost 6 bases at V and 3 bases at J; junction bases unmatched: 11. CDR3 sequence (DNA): TGTGCCAGCAGTACGACAGGGGGGTTTACGGACACCGGGGAGCTGTTTTTT. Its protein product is CASSTTGGFTDTGELFF.

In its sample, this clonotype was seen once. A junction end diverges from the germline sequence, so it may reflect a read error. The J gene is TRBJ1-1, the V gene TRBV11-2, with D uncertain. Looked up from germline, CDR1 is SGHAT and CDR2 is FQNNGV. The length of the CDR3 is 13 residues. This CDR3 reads CASGLEIFTEAFF. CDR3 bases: TGTGCCAGCGGCTTAGAAATCTTCACTGAAGCTTTCTTT. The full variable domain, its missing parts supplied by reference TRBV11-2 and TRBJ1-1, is EAGVAQSPRYKIIEKRQSVAFWCNPISGHATLYWYQQILGQGPKLLIQFQNNGVVDDSQLPKDRFSAERLKGVDSTLKIQPAKLEDSAVYLCASGLEIFTEAFFGQGTRLTVV.

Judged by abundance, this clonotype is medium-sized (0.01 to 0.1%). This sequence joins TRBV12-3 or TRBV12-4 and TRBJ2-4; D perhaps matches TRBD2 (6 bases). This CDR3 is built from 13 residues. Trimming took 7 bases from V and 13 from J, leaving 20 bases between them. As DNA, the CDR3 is TGTGCCAGCACCCTCCTAGGAGGAGGGTCCCAGTACTTC. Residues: CASTLLGGGSQYF.

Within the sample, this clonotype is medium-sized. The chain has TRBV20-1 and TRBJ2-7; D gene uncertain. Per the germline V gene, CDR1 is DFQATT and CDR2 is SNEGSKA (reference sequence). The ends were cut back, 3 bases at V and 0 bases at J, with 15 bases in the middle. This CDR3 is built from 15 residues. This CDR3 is CSASDRTRSSYEQYF. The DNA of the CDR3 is TGCAGTGCTAGTGATAGGACCCGAAGCTCCTACGAGCAGTACTTC.

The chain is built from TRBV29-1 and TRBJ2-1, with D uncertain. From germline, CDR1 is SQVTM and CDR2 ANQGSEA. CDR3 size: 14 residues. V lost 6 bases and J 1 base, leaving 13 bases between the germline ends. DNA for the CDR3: TGCAGCGTCGCCGACTCTCCATCCTACAATGAGCAGTTCTTC. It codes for CSVADSPSYNEQFF.

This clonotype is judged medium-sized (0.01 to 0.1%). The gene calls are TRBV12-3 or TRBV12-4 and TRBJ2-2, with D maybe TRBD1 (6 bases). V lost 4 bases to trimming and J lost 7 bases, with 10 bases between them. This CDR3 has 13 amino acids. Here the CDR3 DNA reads TGTGCCAGCAGTTCAGGGGCGGACGGGGAGCTGTTTTTT. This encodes CASSSGADGELFF.

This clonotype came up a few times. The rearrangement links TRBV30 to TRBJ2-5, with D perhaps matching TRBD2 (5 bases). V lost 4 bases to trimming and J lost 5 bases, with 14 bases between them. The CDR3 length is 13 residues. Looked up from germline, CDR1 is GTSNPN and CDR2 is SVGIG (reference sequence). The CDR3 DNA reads TGTGCCTGGACGGCGCGGGTGGTGGAGACCCAGTACTTC. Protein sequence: CAWTARVVETQYF.

The chain's CDR3 is CASSLAQSSRGYEQYF. CDR3 bases: TGTGCCAGCAGCTTAGCGCAAAGTAGCAGGGGCTACGAGCAGTACTTC. The V call is TRBV7-2, the J call TRBJ2-7; possibly TRBD1 for D (6 bases). Germline CDR1 SGHTA, CDR2 FQGNSA. The germline V and J ends were trimmed by 0 bases and 3 bases, with 15 bases remaining between them. The CDR3 length is 16 residues.

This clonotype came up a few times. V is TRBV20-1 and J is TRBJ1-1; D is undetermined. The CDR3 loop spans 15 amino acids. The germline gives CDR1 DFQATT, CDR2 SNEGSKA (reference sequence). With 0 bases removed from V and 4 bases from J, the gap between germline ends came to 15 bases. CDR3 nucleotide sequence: TGCAGTGCTAGAGATCCGGGTGGAGGGAGCACTGAAGCTTTCTTT. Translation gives CSARDPGGGSTEAFF.

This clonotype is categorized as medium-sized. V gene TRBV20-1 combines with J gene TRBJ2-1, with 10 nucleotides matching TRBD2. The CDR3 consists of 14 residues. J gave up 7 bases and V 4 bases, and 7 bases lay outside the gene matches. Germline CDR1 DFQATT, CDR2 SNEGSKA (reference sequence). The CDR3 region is CSATGTSVGNEQFF. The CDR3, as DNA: TGCAGTGCTACCGGGACTAGCGTAGGGAATGAGCAGTTCTTC.